This TCR beta chain is from a study of cytomegalovirus exposure and HLA in healthy donors. Primers: 60 Vbeta forward and 13 Jbeta reverse. This table comes from immunoSEQ multiplex PCR, and its TCRdb copy is limited to in-frame clones, with some not included. This table has 100,000 to 150,000 clones, around four fifths appearing once. For this clone: What it binds is unknown.

Findings and caveats of the study: In a later analysis, donors in an Asian-associated ancestry cluster reportedly had fewer N-insertions in productive TCRs than the cohort mean.

This CDR3 has 17 amino acids. Germline CDR1 reads MNHEY; CDR2 reads SMNVEV (reference sequence). The V segment lost 5 bases and the J segment 3 bases; nucleotides outside the gene matches: 13. The sequence derives from a male donor in good health and CMV-seronegative. The chain couples TRBV27 to TRBJ1-2, with 9 bases aligning to TRBD1. The sequencing sample was made of PBMCs. The CDR3: CASSRGQGNLGDYGYTF. In nucleotides, the CDR3 is TGTGCCAGCAGTCGGGGACAGGGAAATCTGGGCGACTATGGCTACACCTTC.